Below are 29 T cell receptor beta chains sequenced from a single sample in a study of T-cell memory formation after mild COVID-19. A single record per CDR3 protein comes from TCRdb applying MiXCR to the 5' RACE reads. The sample shows about 400,000 distinct CDR3 sequences, more than 20% of them seen only once. Sequenced input: PBMCs or a T cell subset sorted from them (not recorded which). The receptors stem from an adult woman who had mild COVID-19 (a few samples of this study predate the infection). Cell type and time point are not known.

The table lists this clonotype with a few counts. The CDR3 DNA reads as TGTGCCAGCAGCGTAAGCGGAGGAGGAGGCTACGAGCAGTACTTC. Translated: CASSVSGGGGYEQYF. J is TRBJ2-7 and V is TRBV7-9, with D tentatively TRBD2 (5 bases). Germline-derived CDR1 and CDR2 are SEHNR and FQNEAQ (reference sequence). The V end was cut by 5 bases, the J end by 3 bases, with 17 bases between. The CDR3 runs to 15 residues.

The CDR3 DNA reads TGTGCCATCAGTGAGTCAGACTCCCCGGGTTCTTGGTCCTACAATGAGCAGTTCTTC. Translated: CAISESDSPGSWSYNEQFF. The chain couples TRBV10-3 to TRBJ2-1; D not certain. Trimming removed 0 bases at V and 1 base at J, with 19 bases between. Germline V gives CDR1 ENHRY, CDR2 SYGVKD. This CDR3 is built from 19 residues.

The chain combines TRBV10-3 with TRBJ2-5; possible D gene TRBD2, 5 bases. The V gene lost 4 bases and the J gene lost 2 bases, with 11 bases spanning the gap. CDR3 length: 14 amino acids. The germline V gene encodes CDR1 ENHRY and CDR2 SYGVKD. In DNA form, the CDR3 reads TGTGCCATCAGTGTTTCAGCGGAACAAGAGACCCAGTACTTC. It is translated as CAISVSAEQETQYF.

This chain links TRBV7-9 with TRBJ1-2; D is ambiguous. V lost 1 base to trimming and J lost 1 base, with 13 bases between them. Germline V gives CDR1 SEHNR, CDR2 FQNEAQ (reference sequence). The CDR3 is 16 amino acids. CDR3 DNA: TGTGCCAGCAGCTTAGAGAGGTCGTTGTTTAACTATGGCTACACCTTC. Translation: CASSLERSLFNYGYTF.

V and J are TRBV15 and TRBJ2-7; D might be TRBD1 (6 bases). This CDR3 is 14 amino acids long. Between the trimmed V and J ends, which lost 1 base and 3 bases, there was a span of 10 bases. Germline V CDR1 and CDR2: LNHNV, YYDKDF (reference sequence). DNA of the CDR3: TGTGCCACCAGCAGAGGGATGGACAGCTACGAGCAGTACTTC. Protein sequence: CATSRGMDSYEQYF.

Here the CDR3 reads CASSQTRQGTYEQYF. Here the CDR3 DNA reads TGCGCCAGCAGCCAAACCCGACAGGGGACCTACGAGCAGTACTTC. The chain links TRBV5-1 to TRBJ2-7; 8 bases match TRBD1. The germline V gene has CDR1 SGHRS and CDR2 YFSETQ. This CDR3 comprises 15 residues. The ends lost 4 bases at V and 2 bases at J; junction bases unmatched: 8. The variable domain in full, with the rest retrieved from reference TRBV5-1 and TRBJ2-7, is KAGVTQTPRYLIKTRGQQVTLSCSPISGHRSVSWYQQTPGQGLQFLFEYFSETQRNKGNFPGRFSGRQFSNSRSEMNVSTLELGDSALYLCASSQTRQGTYEQYFGPGTRLTVT.

CDR3 amino acids: CASSEPGTATGNTIYF. The DNA for the CDR3 is TGTGCCAGCAGTGAACCCGGGACAGCGACTGGAAACACCATATATTTT. The V call is TRBV2, the J call TRBJ1-3, with 7 bases that match TRBD1. Per germline, CDR1 SNHLY and CDR2 FYNNEI. Unmatched junction bases numbered 6, after V lost 2 bases and J lost 2 bases. CDR3 length: 16 amino acids. The variable domain in full, with the rest retrieved from reference TRBV2 and TRBJ1-3, is EPEVTQTPSHQVTQMGQEVILRCVPISNHLYFYWYRQILGQKVEFLVSFYNNEISEKSEIFDDQFSVERPDGSNFTLKIRSTKLEDSAMYFCASSEPGTATGNTIYFGEGSWLTVV.

The table lists this clonotype with a few counts. The rearrangement links TRBV24-1 to TRBJ2-3, with 7 bases identical to TRBD2. Trimming at V came to 4 bases and at J to 0 bases, leaving 3 bases not matched to a gene. Germline CDR1 and CDR2: KGHDR and SFDVKD. This CDR3 is 15 amino acids long. The CDR3 DNA sequence: TGTGCCACCAGTGACCCAGCGGGGAGCACAGATACGCAGTATTTT. As protein: CATSDPAGSTDTQYF.

This clonotype occurred many times. This chain links TRBV27 with TRBJ2-7; 11 bases line up with TRBD2. The CDR3 has 14 amino acids. V dropped 5 bases and J dropped 2; count of bases not matched to a gene: 2. Germline CDR1 MNHEY, CDR2 SMNVEV (reference sequence). CDR3 sequence (DNA): TGTGCCAGCAGTCCGACTAGCGGGGCCTACGAGCAGTACTTC. This codes for CASSPTSGAYEQYF.

This sequence joins TRBV29-1 and TRBJ2-1; TRBD1 or TRBD2 may be the D gene (5 bases each). The CDR3 spans 14 residues. Germline-derived CDR1 and CDR2 are SQVTM and ANQGSEA. Trimming took off 6 bases at V and 5 bases at J, with 17 bases between the two ends. This chain's CDR3 is CSVYTRDDNNEQFF. CDR3 nucleotides: TGCAGCGTGTATACCCGGGACGACAACAATGAGCAGTTCTTC.

This rearrangement joins TRBV6-5 to TRBJ1-2, with TRBD1 matching over 7 bases. CDR1 MNHEY and CDR2 SVGAGI come from the germline V gene. V was pared by 2 bases and J by 0 bases, with 12 bases of the junction left unmatched. This CDR3 spans 18 amino acids. Here the CDR3 reads CASSYRAAGGISNYGYTF. Written as DNA, the CDR3 is TGTGCCAGCAGTTACCGGGCAGCAGGGGGTATCTCTAACTATGGCTACACCTTC.

The chain is built from TRBV14 and TRBJ1-3, with D maybe TRBD1 (5 bases). V lost 1 base and J lost 3, with 13 bases in between. From germline, CDR1 is SGHDN and CDR2 FVKESK. The CDR3 loop spans 16 amino acids. As DNA, the CDR3 is TGTGCCAGCAGCCAAGGGGGCAGGCCGTTTGGAAACACCATATATTTT. It yields the protein CASSQGGRPFGNTIYF.

The chain carries TRBV7-2 and TRBJ2-7, with D uncertain. The ends were cut back, 5 bases at V and 4 bases at J, with 21 bases in the middle. The CDR3 loop spans 16 amino acids. CDR1 is SGHTA and CDR2 is FQGNSA in the germline V gene. CDR3 protein: CASSPTSTRYGYEQYF. In DNA form, the CDR3 reads TGTGCCAGCAGCCCAACTTCGACGAGATACGGTTACGAGCAGTACTTC.

The chain employs TRBV2 and TRBJ1-2, with 7 bases identical to TRBD1. The germline gives CDR1 SNHLY, CDR2 FYNNEI. The ends lost 3 bases at V and 14 bases at J; junction bases unmatched: 12. This CDR3 has 13 residues. CDR3 nucleotides: TGTGCCAGCAGTGACGCGTTGACAGGGCTGGGAACCTTC. It encodes CASSDALTGLGTF.

The DNA for the CDR3 is TGCGCCAGCAGCCAATCTGACAGGGGGCCCGCAGATACGCAGTATTTT. This codes for CASSQSDRGPADTQYF. This chain uses TRBV4-1 with TRBJ2-3; 10 positions agree with TRBD1. CDR3 length equals 16 residues. Looked up from germline, CDR1 is MGHRA and CDR2 is YSYEKL. V shed 2 bases and J 4 bases; nucleotides not matched to a gene: 6.

This clonotype was observed a few times. The chain links TRBV12-3 or TRBV12-4 to TRBJ2-7; TRBD2 might be the D (5 bases). The CDR3 loop spans 13 amino acids. V dropped 8 bases and J dropped 3 bases, with 14 bases sitting between them. DNA for the CDR3: TGTGCCAGCGCCCGCCCGGGAATCTACGAGCAGTACTTC. Protein product: CASARPGIYEQYF.

This clonotype came up many times. The J gene is TRBJ2-7, the V gene TRBV29-1; 10 bases are shared with TRBD2. Trimming cost V 4 bases and J 0 bases; bases outside gene matches: 6. Germline V gives CDR1 SQVTM, CDR2 ANQGSEA. CDR3 length: 15 residues. DNA for the CDR3: TGCAGCGTTGTGCTAGCGGGAGCTCCCTCCTACGAGCAGTACTTC. This sequence encodes CSVVLAGAPSYEQYF.

This clonotype has just a few counts. V usage is TRBV12-5 and J usage is TRBJ1-1; D unclear. The V and J ends lost 1 base and 8 bases respectively, with 8 bases between them. The V gene's germline CDR1 is LGHNT and CDR2 FRNRAP. The CDR3 has 12 amino acids. CDR3 in DNA: TGTGCTAGTGGTTTGGACAACGGGGAAGCTTTCTTT. Translation: CASGLDNGEAFF.

In its sample, this clonotype was seen many times. The chain joins TRBV3-1 to TRBJ1-3; unclear D gene. The V end was cut by 4 bases, the J end by 9 bases, with 10 bases between. The V gene's germline CDR1 is LGHDT and CDR2 YNNKEL (reference sequence). This CDR3 is built from 12 residues. CDR3 nucleotides: TGTGCCAGCAGCCCCCCTTTGGGCACCATATATTTT. Residues: CASSPPLGTIYF. Looking up the rest from reference TRBV3-1 and TRBJ1-3 gives the full variable domain: DTAVSQTPKYLVTQMGNDKSIKCEQNLGHDTMYWYKQDSKKFLKIMFSYNNKELIINETVPNRFSPKSPDKAHLNLHINSLELGDSAVYFCASSPPLGTIYFGEGSWLTVV.

This chain joins TRBV28 and TRBJ2-7, with TRBD2 identical over 9 bases. The V gene's germline CDR1 is MDHEN and CDR2 SYDVKM. CDR3 size: 15 residues. The V gene end was trimmed by 8 bases and the J gene end by 3 bases; junction bases not matched to a gene: 11. As DNA, the CDR3 is TGTGCCAGCCGAAAGGTCGGCGGGAGGGACTACGAGCAGTACTTC. It translates to CASRKVGGRDYEQYF.

The chain carries TRBV18 and TRBJ2-3; unclear D gene. This CDR3 is 15 amino acids long. Germline CDR1 is KGHSH and CDR2 is LQKENI. Trimming pared 3 bases from V and 1 base from J, leaving 11 bases between. CDR3 DNA: TGTGCCAGCTCACCCCAACAATACGGCACAGATACGCAGTATTTT. Translation: CASSPQQYGTDTQYF.

The chain recombines TRBV27 with TRBJ1-5; 9 nucleotides align to TRBD1. The V gene end was trimmed by 7 bases and the J gene end by 2 bases; junction bases not matched to a gene: 6. The CDR3 has 15 amino acids. Germline-derived CDR1 and CDR2 are MNHEY and SMNVEV (reference sequence). The CDR3 DNA sequence: TGTGCCAGCAAGCCTACAGGGGGCGGCAATCAGCCCCAGCATTTT. This codes for CASKPTGGGNQPQHF.

This clonotype was seen at least ten times. V and J are TRBV7-2 and TRBJ2-5; perhaps TRBD1 as D (8 bases). This CDR3 has 15 amino acids. Germline V CDR1 and CDR2: SGHTA, FQGNSA. V gave up 5 bases and J gave up 4 bases, with 17 bases separating them. The CDR3 is CASSQRTGRVETQYF. CDR3 coding DNA: TGTGCCAGCAGCCAACGGACAGGGAGGGTAGAGACCCAGTACTTC.

A few counts support this clonotype. The rearrangement joins TRBV7-2 to TRBJ2-1; maybe TRBD2 (6 bases). With 5 bases removed from V and 3 bases from J, the gap between germline ends came to 14 bases. Germline CDR1 and CDR2: SGHTA and FQGNSA. The CDR3 spans 15 residues. CDR3 protein: CASSLFSSDYNEQFF. Written as DNA, the CDR3 is TGTGCCAGCAGCCTTTTCTCTAGCGACTACAATGAGCAGTTCTTC.

The chain recombines TRBV6-2 or TRBV6-3 with TRBJ2-6; D call uncertain. The germline V gene has CDR1 MNHEY and CDR2 SVGEGT. Deletions cut 6 bases from V and 0 bases from J, with 15 bases between. CDR3 length: 17 amino acids. The CDR3 sequence is CASSYLGPSSGANVLTF. In DNA, the CDR3 is TGTGCCAGCAGCTACCTTGGCCCAAGCTCTGGGGCCAACGTCCTGACTTTC.

This chain joins TRBV27 and TRBJ1-5; D ambiguous. Germline lookup yields CDR1 MNHEY and CDR2 SMNVEV (reference sequence). CDR3 length equals 13 residues. The V end lost 0 bases, the J end lost 5 bases, and 5 bases lay between the germline ends. The CDR3, as DNA: TGTGCCAGCAGTTTATCGAGGGATCAGCCCCAGCATTTT. It specifies CASSLSRDQPQHF.

This clonotype appeared once. The V gene is TRBV12-3 or TRBV12-4, the J gene TRBJ2-1, with D uncertain. CDR3 length: 13 residues. The V gene lost 8 bases and the J gene lost 0 bases, with 8 bases spanning the gap. The CDR3 loop reads CASDVSSYNEQFF. For the CDR3, the DNA is TGTGCCAGCGACGTTAGCTCCTACAATGAGCAGTTCTTC.

The chain recombines TRBV18 with TRBJ1-1; tentatively, D is TRBD1 (5 bases). Germline loops: CDR1 KGHSH, CDR2 LQKENI. V lost 1 base, J lost 2 bases, and 20 bases lay in between. The CDR3 covers 18 residues. CDR3 nucleotide sequence: TGTGCCAGCTCACCACGGAGTTTGGGGCAGCCGATTAACACTGAAGCTTTCTTT. Translated: CASSPRSLGQPINTEAFF.

The V and J genes are TRBV4-3 and TRBJ2-3; D may be TRBD2 (5 bases). The ends were cut back, 5 bases at V and 2 bases at J, with 17 bases in the middle. The germline V gene encodes CDR1 LGHNA and CDR2 YSLEER. The CDR3 spans 16 residues. CDR3 in DNA: TGCGCCAGCAGCGCTTACTCTCAGCGGTCCACAGATACGCAGTATTTT. This codes for CASSAYSQRSTDTQYF.